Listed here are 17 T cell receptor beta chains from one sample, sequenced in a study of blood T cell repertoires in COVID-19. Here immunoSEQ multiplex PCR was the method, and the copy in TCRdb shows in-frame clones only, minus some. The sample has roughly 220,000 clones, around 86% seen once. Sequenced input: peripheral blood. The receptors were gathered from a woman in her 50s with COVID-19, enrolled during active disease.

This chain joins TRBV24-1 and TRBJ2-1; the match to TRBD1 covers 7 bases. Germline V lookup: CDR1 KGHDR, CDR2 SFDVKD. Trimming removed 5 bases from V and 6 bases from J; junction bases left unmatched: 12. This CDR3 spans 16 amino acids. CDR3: CATSVRQGLYFNEQFF. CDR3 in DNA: TGTGCCACCAGTGTCCGACAGGGTCTATATTTCAATGAGCAGTTCTTC.

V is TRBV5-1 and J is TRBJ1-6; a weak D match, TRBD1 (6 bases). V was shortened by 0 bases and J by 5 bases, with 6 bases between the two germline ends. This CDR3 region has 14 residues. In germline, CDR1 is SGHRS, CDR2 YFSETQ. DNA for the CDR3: TGCGCCAGCAGCTTGGACAGGGATAATTCACCCCTCCACTTT. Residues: CASSLDRDNSPLHF.

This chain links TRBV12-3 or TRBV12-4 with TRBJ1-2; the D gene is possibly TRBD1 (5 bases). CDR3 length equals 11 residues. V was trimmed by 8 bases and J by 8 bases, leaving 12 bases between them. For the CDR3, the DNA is TGTGCCAGCGGGGCGTTGAAGGGCTACACCTTC. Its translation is CASGALKGYTF.

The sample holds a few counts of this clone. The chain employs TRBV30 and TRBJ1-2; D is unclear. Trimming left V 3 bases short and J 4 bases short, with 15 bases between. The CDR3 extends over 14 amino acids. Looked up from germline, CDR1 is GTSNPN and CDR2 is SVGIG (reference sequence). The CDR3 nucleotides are TGTGCCTGGAGGGAGGGAAGAGCCCTCTATGGCTACACCTTC. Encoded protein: CAWREGRALYGYTF.

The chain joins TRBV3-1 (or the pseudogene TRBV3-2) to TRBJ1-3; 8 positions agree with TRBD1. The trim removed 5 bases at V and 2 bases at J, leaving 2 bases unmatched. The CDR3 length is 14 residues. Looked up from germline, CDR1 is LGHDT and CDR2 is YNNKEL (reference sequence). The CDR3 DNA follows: TGTGCCAGCAGCAAGGACAGGGCTGGAAACACCATATATTTT. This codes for CASSKDRAGNTIYF.

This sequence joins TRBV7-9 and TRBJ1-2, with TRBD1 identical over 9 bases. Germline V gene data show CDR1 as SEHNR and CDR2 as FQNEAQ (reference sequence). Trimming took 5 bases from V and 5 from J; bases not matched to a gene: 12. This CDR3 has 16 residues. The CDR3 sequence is CASSLSRDRDGYGYTF. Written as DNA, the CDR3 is TGTGCCAGCAGCCTTTCCCGGGACAGGGACGGGTATGGCTACACCTTC.

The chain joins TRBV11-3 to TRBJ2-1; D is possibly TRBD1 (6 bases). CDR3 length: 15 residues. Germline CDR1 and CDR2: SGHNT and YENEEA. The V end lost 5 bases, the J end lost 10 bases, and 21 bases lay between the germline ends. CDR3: CASSQSGVVSREQFF. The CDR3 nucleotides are TGTGCCAGCAGCCAGTCAGGGGTTGTGAGTAGGGAGCAGTTCTTC.

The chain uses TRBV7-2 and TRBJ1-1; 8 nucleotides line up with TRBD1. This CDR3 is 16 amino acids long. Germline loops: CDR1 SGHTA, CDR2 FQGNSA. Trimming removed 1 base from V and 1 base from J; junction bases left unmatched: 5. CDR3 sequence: CASSLVQGAGNTEAFF. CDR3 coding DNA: TGTGCCAGCAGCTTAGTGCAGGGGGCAGGGAACACTGAAGCTTTCTTT.

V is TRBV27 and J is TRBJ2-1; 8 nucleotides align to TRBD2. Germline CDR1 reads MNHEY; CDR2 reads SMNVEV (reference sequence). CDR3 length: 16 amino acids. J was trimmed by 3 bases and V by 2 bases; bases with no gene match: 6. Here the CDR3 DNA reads TGTGCCAGCAGTTTAGGGCTAGCGGGCAACTACAATGAGCAGTTCTTC. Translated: CASSLGLAGNYNEQFF.

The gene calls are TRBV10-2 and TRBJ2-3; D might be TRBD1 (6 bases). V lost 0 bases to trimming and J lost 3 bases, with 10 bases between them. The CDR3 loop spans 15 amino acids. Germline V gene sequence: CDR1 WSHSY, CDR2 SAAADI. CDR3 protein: CASSESGARTDTQYF. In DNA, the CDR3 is TGCGCCAGCAGTGAGTCGGGGGCTCGGACAGATACGCAGTATTTT.

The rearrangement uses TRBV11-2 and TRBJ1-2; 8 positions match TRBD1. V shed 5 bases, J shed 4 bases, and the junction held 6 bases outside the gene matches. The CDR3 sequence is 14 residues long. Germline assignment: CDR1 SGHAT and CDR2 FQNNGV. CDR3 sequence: CASSDRDRFYGYTF. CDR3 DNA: TGTGCCAGCAGCGACCGGGACAGGTTCTATGGCTACACCTTC.

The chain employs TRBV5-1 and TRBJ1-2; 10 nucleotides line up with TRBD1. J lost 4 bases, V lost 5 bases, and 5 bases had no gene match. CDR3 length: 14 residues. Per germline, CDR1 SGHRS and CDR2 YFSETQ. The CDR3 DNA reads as TGCGCCAGCAGAACGGACAGGGGGTCCTATGGCTACACCTTC. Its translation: CASRTDRGSYGYTF.

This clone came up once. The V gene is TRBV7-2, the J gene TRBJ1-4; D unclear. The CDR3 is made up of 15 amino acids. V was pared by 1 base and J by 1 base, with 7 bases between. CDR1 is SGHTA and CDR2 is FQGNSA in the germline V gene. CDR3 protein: CASSLGSRTNEKLFF. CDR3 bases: TGTGCCAGCAGCTTAGGGAGCAGAACTAATGAAAAACTGTTTTTT.

The CDR3, as DNA: TGTGCCAGCAGCTACTCGGGGGGGCCGGAGGAGCAGTACGTC. Protein: CASSYSGGPEEQYV. The chain carries TRBV5-5 and TRBJ2-7; 8 bases map to TRBD2. V trimming: 3 bases; J trimming: 7 bases; junction bases outside the gene matches: 9. This CDR3 has 14 residues. The germline V gene encodes CDR1 SGHKS and CDR2 YYEKEE (reference sequence).

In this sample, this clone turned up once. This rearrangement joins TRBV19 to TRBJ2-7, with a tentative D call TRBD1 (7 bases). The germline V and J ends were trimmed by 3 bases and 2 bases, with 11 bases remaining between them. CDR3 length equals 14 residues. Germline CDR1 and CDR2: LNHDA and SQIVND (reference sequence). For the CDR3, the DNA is TGTGCCAGTAGTATGCGGGGACAGCCCTACGAGCAGTACTTC. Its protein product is CASSMRGQPYEQYF.

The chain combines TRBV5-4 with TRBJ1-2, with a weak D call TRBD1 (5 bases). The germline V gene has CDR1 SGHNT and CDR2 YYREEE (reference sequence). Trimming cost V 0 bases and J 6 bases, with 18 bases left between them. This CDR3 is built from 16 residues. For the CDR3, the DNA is TGTGCCAGCAGCTTGGCGGGGCGGGGCGCCTCGAATGGCTACACCTTC. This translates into CASSLAGRGASNGYTF.

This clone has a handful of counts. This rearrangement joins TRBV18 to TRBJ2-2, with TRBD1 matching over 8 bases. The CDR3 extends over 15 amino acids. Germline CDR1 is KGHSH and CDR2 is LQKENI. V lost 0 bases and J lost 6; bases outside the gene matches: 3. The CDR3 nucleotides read TGTGCCAGCTCACCACCGGACAGGGAGCCCGGGGAGCTGTTTTTT. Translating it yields CASSPPDREPGELFF. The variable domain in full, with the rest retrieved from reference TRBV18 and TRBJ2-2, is NAGVMQNPRHLVRRRGQEARLRCSPMKGHSHVYWYRQLPEEGLKFMVYLQKENIIDESGMPKERFSAEFPKEGPSILRIQQVVRGDSAAYFCASSPPDREPGELFFGEGSRLTVL.